The sequence of this TCR beta chain was determined in a study of CD8 T cells in ankylosing spondylitis. General observations from the study: It appeared that ankylosing spondylitis blood was characterized by a TCR beta motif of 8 or 9 highly homologous variants. Peripheral blood held disease-linked clones only at relatively low frequency, and these were CD8+. As reported, disease-linked clones showed significant enrichment in matched ankylosing spondylitis synovial fluid.

By quantitative 5'-RACE with molecular barcodes, the TCR beta libraries were made. TCRdb processed the 5' RACE reads anew with MiXCR; each CDR3 protein has one entry. The sample holds approximately 350,000 distinct CDR3 sequences, roughly 15% seen once. This clonotype was seen repeatedly, ten times or more. No antigen is known for it. Trimming shortened V by 5 bases and J by 1 base, and 14 bases separated the two germline ends. The CDR3 has 14 amino acids. From germline, CDR1 is DFQATT and CDR2 SNEGSKA (reference sequence). The TCR originated in a male donor with ankylosing spondylitis or in good health (not recorded which). The sample taken for sequencing was blood, either unsorted or a sorted T cell fraction (not recorded which). V gene TRBV20-1 combines with J gene TRBJ1-1, with TRBD1 as a possible D gene (6 bases). The CDR3 region is CSASKLTGNTEAFF. The CDR3, as DNA: TGCAGTGCTTCTAAACTGACAGGGAACACTGAAGCTTTCTTT.